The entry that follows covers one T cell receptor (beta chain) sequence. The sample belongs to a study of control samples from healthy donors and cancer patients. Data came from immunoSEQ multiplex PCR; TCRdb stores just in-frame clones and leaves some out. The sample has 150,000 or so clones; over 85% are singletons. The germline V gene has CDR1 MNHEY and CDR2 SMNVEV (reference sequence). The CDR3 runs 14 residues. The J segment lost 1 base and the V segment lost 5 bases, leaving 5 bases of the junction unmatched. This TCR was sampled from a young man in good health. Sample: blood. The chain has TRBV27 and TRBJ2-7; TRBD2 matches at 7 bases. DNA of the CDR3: TGTGCCAGCAGTGGGCGGGAGTCTTCCTACGAGCAGTACTTC. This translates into CASSGRESSYEQYF.